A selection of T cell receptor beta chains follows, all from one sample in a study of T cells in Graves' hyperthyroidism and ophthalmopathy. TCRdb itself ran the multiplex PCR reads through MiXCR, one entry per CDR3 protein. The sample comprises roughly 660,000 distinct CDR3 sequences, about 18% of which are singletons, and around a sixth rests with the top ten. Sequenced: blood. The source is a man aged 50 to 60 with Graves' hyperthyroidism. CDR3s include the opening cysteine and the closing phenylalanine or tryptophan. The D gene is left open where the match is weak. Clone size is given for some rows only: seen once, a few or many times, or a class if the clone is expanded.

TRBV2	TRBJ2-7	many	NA	CASSASYEQYF	TGTGCCAGCAGTGCATCCTACGAGCAGTACTTC
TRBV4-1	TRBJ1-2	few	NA	CASSQVGQQGANYGYTF	TGCGCCAGCAGCCAAGTCGGGCAACAAGGGGCTAACTATGGCTACACCTTC
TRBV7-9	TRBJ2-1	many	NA	CASSSPNTYNEQFF	TGTGCCAGCAGCTCACCCAATACCTACAATGAGCAGTTCTTC
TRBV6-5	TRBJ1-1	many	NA	CASSYFSGGSGTEAFF	TGTGCCAGCAGTTACTTTTCGGGGGGATCGGGCACTGAAGCTTTCTTT
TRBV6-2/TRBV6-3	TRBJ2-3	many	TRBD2	CASSYLRLAGLPDTQYF	TGTGCCAGCAGTTATCTCCGACTAGCGGGACTACCAGATACGCAGTATTTT
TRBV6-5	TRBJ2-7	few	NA	CASSYTETPYYEQYF	TGTGCCAGCAGTTACACTGAGACTCCATACTACGAGCAGTACTTC
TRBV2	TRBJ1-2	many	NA	CASSPRLMGYGYTF	TGTGCCAGCAGCCCCCGATTGATGGGCTATGGCTACACCTTC
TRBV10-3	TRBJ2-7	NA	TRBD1	CAISVWGQGTHEQYF	TGTGCCATCAGTGTGTGGGGACAGGGTACCCACGAGCAGTACTTC
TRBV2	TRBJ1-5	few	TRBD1	CASSGTGDYSNQPQHF	TGTGCCAGCAGTGGGACAGGGGATTATAGCAATCAGCCCCAGCATTTT
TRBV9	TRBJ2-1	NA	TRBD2	CASSVGTRPNEQFF	TGTGCCAGCAGCGTAGGGACTAGACCCAATGAGCAGTTCTTC
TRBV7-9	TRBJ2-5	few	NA	CASSMDTLETQYF	TGTGCCAGCAGCATGGACACCCTAGAGACCCAGTACTTC
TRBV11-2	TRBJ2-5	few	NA	CASSLGTGSAETQYF	TGTGCCAGCAGTTTAGGGACGGGTTCGGCAGAGACCCAGTACTTC
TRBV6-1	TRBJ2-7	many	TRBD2	CASSLAGTYEQYF	TGTGCCAGCAGCTTAGCGGGGACCTACGAGCAGTACTTC
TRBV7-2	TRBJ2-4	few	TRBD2	CASSLIGEGNIQYF	TGTGCCAGCAGCTTAATCGGGGAGGGAAACATTCAGTACTTC
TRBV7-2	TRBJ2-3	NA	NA	CASSLRLQTSTDTQYF	TGTGCCAGCAGCTTAAGGCTGCAGACCAGCACAGATACGCAGTATTTT
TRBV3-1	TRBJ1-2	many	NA	CASSQDARAEGYTF	TGTGCCAGCAGCCAAGATGCCAGGGCGGAGGGCTACACCTTC
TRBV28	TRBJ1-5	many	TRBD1	CASSLSTGLGSVSQPQHF	TGTGCCAGCAGTTTATCGACAGGGCTTGGATCTGTAAGTCAGCCCCAGCATTTT
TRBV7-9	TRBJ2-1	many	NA	CASSLGRPDEQFF	TGTGCCAGCAGCTTGGGGAGACCTGATGAGCAGTTCTTC
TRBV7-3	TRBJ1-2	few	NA	CASNRDFYGYTF	TGTGCCAGTAACAGGGACTTCTATGGCTACACCTTC
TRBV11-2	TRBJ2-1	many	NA	CASSSGGNSYNEQFF	TGTGCCAGCAGCAGTGGGGGCAACTCCTACAATGAGCAGTTCTTC
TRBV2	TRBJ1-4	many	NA	CASSGRGTNEKLFF	TGTGCCAGCAGCGGGAGGGGGACTAATGAAAAACTGTTTTTT
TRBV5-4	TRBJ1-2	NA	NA	CASSLDARESPLCYTF	TGTGCCAGCAGCTTGGATGCCAGAGAGTCCCCCTTGTGCTACACCTTC
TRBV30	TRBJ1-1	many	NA	CAWNRDREAFF	TGTGCCTGGAATCGGGACCGTGAAGCTTTCTTT
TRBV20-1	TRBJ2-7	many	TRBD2	CSAAVPGLAYEQYF	TGCAGTGCTGCCGTGCCGGGACTAGCGTACGAGCAGTACTTC
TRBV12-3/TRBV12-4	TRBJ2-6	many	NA	CASSLTLSGANVLTF	TGTGCCAGCAGTCTGACCCTCTCTGGGGCCAACGTCCTGACTTTC
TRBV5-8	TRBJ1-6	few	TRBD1	CASSLWGQPSRNSPLHF	TGTGCCAGCAGCTTGTGGGGACAGCCGTCTCGGAATTCACCCCTCCACTTT
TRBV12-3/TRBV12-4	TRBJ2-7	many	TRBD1	CASSSGTGGSHPYEQYF	TGTGCCAGCAGTTCTGGGACAGGGGGATCACATCCTTACGAGCAGTACTTC
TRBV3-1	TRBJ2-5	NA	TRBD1	CASSQLGTGGWQETQYF	TGTGCCAGCAGCCAACTGGGGACAGGGGGCTGGCAAGAGACCCAGTACTTC
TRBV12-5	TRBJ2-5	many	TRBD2	CASGVGGRLETQYF	TGTGCTAGTGGCGTGGGAGGGCGTTTGGAGACCCAGTACTTC
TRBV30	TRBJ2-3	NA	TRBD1	CACSGQGTDTQYF	TGTGCCTGTTCGGGACAGGGCACAGATACGCAGTATTTT
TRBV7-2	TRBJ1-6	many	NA	CASSSQAISHSPLHF	TGTGCCAGCAGCTCCCAGGCGATTTCCCATTCACCCCTCCACTTT
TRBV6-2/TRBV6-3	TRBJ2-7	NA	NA	CASRRLESNSYEQYF	TGTGCCAGCAGACGTCTAGAGTCTAACTCCTACGAGCAGTACTTC
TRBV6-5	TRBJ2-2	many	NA	CASSYSSWATGELFF	TGTGCCAGCAGTTACTCAAGTTGGGCCACCGGGGAGCTGTTTTTT
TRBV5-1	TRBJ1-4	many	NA	CASSLDGGDEKLFF	TGCGCCAGCAGCTTAGACGGCGGGGATGAAAAACTGTTTTTT
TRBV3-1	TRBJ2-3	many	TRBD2	CASSQEAGGPRDTQYF	TGTGCCAGCAGCCAAGAAGCGGGAGGGCCTAGGGATACGCAGTATTTT
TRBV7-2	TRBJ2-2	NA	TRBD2	CASSPFLGVAGEFGELFF	TGTGCCAGCAGCCCTTTCCTCGGAGTAGCGGGAGAGTTCGGGGAGCTGTTTTTT
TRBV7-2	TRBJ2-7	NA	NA	CASSLEARASEQYF	TGTGCCAGCAGCTTAGAAGCGCGGGCCTCTGAGCAGTACTTC
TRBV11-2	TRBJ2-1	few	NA	CASSSYVGRDYNEQFF	TGTGCCAGCAGCTCCTATGTGGGGCGGGACTACAATGAGCAGTTCTTC
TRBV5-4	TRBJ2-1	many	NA	CASSLFAGSYNEQFF	TGTGCCAGCAGCTTGTTCGCGGGATCCTACAATGAGCAGTTCTTC
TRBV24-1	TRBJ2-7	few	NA	CATSDSDRQAYEQYF	TGTGCCACCAGTGATTCCGACCGACAAGCCTACGAGCAGTACTTC
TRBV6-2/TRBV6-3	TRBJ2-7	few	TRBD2	CASSTPPLADSYEQYF	TGTGCCAGCAGCACCCCACCTCTAGCGGACTCCTACGAGCAGTACTTC
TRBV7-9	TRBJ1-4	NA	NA	CASSSVPGQLNEKLFF	TGTGCCAGCAGCTCAGTACCGGGACAACTTAATGAAAAACTGTTTTTT
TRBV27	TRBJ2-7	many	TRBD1	CATGTGSYEQYF	TGTGCCACGGGGACAGGGTCCTACGAGCAGTACTTC
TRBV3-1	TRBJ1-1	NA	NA	CASSADKEKAFF	TGTGCCAGCAGCGCAGACAAGGAGAAGGCTTTCTTT
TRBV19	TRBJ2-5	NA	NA	CASSMMGFETQYF	TGTGCCAGTAGTATGATGGGTTTTGAGACCCAGTACTTC
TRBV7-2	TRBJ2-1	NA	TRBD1	CASSLGQFNEQFF	TGTGCCAGCAGCCTGGGACAGTTCAATGAGCAGTTCTTC
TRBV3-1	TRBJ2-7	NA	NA	CASRGYYEQYF	TGTGCCAGCAGGGGGTACTACGAGCAGTACTTC
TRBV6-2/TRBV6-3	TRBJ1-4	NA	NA	CASSVFEGLNEKLFF	TGTGCCAGCAGTGTGTTCGAGGGTTTAAATGAAAAACTGTTTTTT
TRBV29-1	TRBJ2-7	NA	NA	CSAGPGRGLEQYF	TGCAGCGCCGGGCCAGGCAGGGGCCTTGAGCAGTACTTC
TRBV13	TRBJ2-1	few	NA	CASSSAHSGRGGNEQFF	TGTGCCAGCAGTTCAGCTCATAGCGGAAGAGGGGGCAATGAGCAGTTCTTC
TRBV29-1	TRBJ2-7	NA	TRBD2	CSVEFGSGSTEQYF	TGCAGCGTTGAGTTTGGGAGCGGGAGTACCGAGCAGTACTTC